The next 27 T cell receptor beta chains were all read from a single sample in a study of metastatic and nonmetastatic thyroid tumors. TCRdb called clones again from the PCR reads with MiXCR. The data hold 30,000 to 45,000 clones, with less than 30% observed a single time. Patients underwent thyroid surgery, and none had received any treatment before it. The sequencing input was blood. Source of these receptors: a male donor with papillary thyroid cancer or a benign thyroid nodule (not recorded which). Some clones in this sample may be carry-over from other donors' samples.

The chain has TRBV14 and TRBJ1-2; no reliable D call. The V gene's germline CDR1 is SGHDN and CDR2 FVKESK. This CDR3 spans 16 amino acids. V was pared by 0 bases and J by 5 bases, with 16 bases between. CDR3 amino acids: CASSQESPEYGYGYTF. The CDR3, as DNA: TGTGCCAGCAGCCAAGAAAGCCCGGAATATGGGTATGGCTACACCTTC.

On this clone itself: The junction and the germline gene differ at one end; a read error may be behind it. V and J are TRBV7-2 and TRBJ2-1, with 7 bases lining up with TRBD2. Germline V gene sequence: CDR1 SGHTA, CDR2 FQGNSA. This CDR3 is built from 12 residues. The CDR3 region has the DNA TGTGCCAGCAGCCCAACTAGCGTTCCGGTACTCTTC. Protein product: CASSPTSVPVLF. The variable domain in full, with the rest retrieved from reference TRBV7-2 and TRBJ2-1, is GAGVSQSPSNKVTEKGKDVELRCDPISGHTALYWYRQSLGQGLEFLIYFQGNSAPDKSGLPSDRFSAERTGGSVSTLTIQRTQQEDSAVYLCASSPTSVPVLFGPGTRLTVL.

In its sample, this clone was seen a few times. The V call is TRBV2, the J call TRBJ1-5; possibly TRBD1 for D (5 bases). The CDR3 consists of 14 residues. Between the trimmed V and J ends, which lost 5 bases and 10 bases, there was a span of 18 bases. The germline V gene has CDR1 SNHLY and CDR2 FYNNEI. CDR3 nucleotides: TGTGCCAGCAGTCCCGTTGACTGGGGGTCACCCCAGCATTTT. It translates to CASSPVDWGSPQHF.

This clone was picked up many times. The CDR3 spells CAWSDPPRTSGRINNEQFF. The CDR3 bases are TGTGCCTGGAGTGACCCACCGCGGACTAGCGGGAGGATAAACAATGAGCAGTTCTTC. The chain combines TRBV30 with TRBJ2-1; TRBD2 agrees at 14 bases. The J segment lost 5 bases and the V segment lost 1 base, leaving 13 bases of the junction unmatched. CDR1 is GTSNPN, CDR2 SVGIG, per germline (reference sequence). The CDR3 length is 19 residues.

This clone has a count of ten or more. The chain couples TRBV6-1 to TRBJ2-5; TRBD2 matches 7 bases. V dropped 3 bases and J dropped 1; count of bases not matched to a gene: 2. This CDR3 region has 14 residues. The V gene's germline CDR1 is MNHNS and CDR2 SASEGT. The CDR3 bases are TGTGCCAGCAGTGACGCTAGCGGCCAAGAGACCCAGTACTTC. This translates into CASSDASGQETQYF.

This clone has ten or more counts. This chain joins TRBV5-1 and TRBJ2-7; the match to TRBD2 covers 8 bases. The trim removed 0 bases at V and 5 bases at J, leaving 1 base unmatched. The CDR3 is 13 residues long. Germline V gene lookup returns CDR1 SGHRS and CDR2 YFSETQ. CDR3 DNA sequence: TGCGCCAGCAGCTTGGGGACTAGCAACGAGCAGTACTTC. This translates into CASSLGTSNEQYF.

This clone was observed a handful of times. The V call is TRBV20-1, the J call TRBJ2-7, with 11 bases that match TRBD2. The germline V gene has CDR1 DFQATT and CDR2 SNEGSKA (reference sequence). The length of the CDR3 is 15 residues. V was clipped by 1 base and J by 3 bases; unmatched bases: 5. The CDR3: CSARAHSGRDYEQYF. Written as DNA, the CDR3 is TGCAGTGCTAGAGCCCATAGCGGGAGGGACTACGAGCAGTACTTC.

The gene calls are TRBV25-1 and TRBJ1-2, with D possibly matching TRBD1 (5 bases). There are 13 residues in the CDR3. The V and J ends lost 5 bases and 0 bases respectively, with 7 bases between them. The V gene's germline CDR1 is MGHDK and CDR2 SYGVNS. The CDR3 sequence is CASSRGTNYGYTF. In DNA form, the CDR3 reads TGTGCCAGCAGTCGGGGCACTAACTATGGCTACACCTTC.

This chain connects TRBV6-1 to TRBJ1-3; D not certain. CDR1 is MNHNS and CDR2 is SASEGT in the germline V gene. Trimming pared 4 bases from V and 4 bases from J, leaving 14 bases between. There are 15 residues in the CDR3. The CDR3 reads CASSGQRSAGNTIYF. The CDR3, as DNA: TGTGCCAGCAGTGGTCAGAGGAGCGCCGGAAACACCATATATTTT.

Relative to its sample, this clone is medium-sized. The chain uses TRBV5-1 and TRBJ2-2; 7 nucleotides align to TRBD1. The length of the CDR3 is 15 residues. Germline CDR1 is SGHRS and CDR2 is YFSETQ. The V and J ends lost 3 bases and 2 bases, in that order; junction bases with no gene match: 4. The CDR3 sequence: CASSSGQSNTGELFF. Here the CDR3 DNA reads TGCGCCAGCAGCTCGGGACAGAGCAACACCGGGGAGCTGTTTTTT.

This clone has a count of ten or more. The chain couples TRBV28 to TRBJ1-5; the match to TRBD1 covers 8 bases. Germline V CDR1 and CDR2: MDHEN, SYDVKM. The junction had 6 bases not matched to a gene; V was cut back by 3 bases and J by 5 bases. This CDR3 region has 15 residues. This chain's CDR3 is CASSFLAGGDQPQHF. CDR3 DNA: TGTGCCAGCAGTTTCTTGGCAGGGGGCGATCAGCCCCAGCATTTT.

This clone was observed many times. The V gene is TRBV7-2, the J gene TRBJ2-1; TRBD2 agrees at 12 bases. V lost 3 bases, J lost 7 bases, and 4 bases stayed unmatched. This CDR3 region has 15 residues. CDR1 is SGHTA, CDR2 FQGNSA, per germline. This CDR3 is CASSLAGTSGNEQFF. Written as DNA, the CDR3 is TGTGCCAGCAGCTTGGCCGGGACTAGCGGGAATGAGCAGTTCTTC.

This clone was recorded many times. The V gene is TRBV6-1, the J gene TRBJ1-2; D is possibly TRBD1 (6 bases). Trimming cost V 3 bases and J 2 bases, with 13 bases left between them. CDR1 is MNHNS and CDR2 is SASEGT in the germline V gene. The CDR3 is made up of 15 amino acids. The CDR3: CASSEAGTGNYGYTF. The CDR3 bases are TGTGCCAGCAGTGAGGCGGGAACAGGGAACTATGGCTACACCTTC.

This clone counts as medium-sized. The V and J genes are TRBV20-1 and TRBJ2-7; TRBD2 aligns across 12 bases. The V and J ends lost 0 bases and 5 bases, in that order; junction bases with no gene match: 11. Looked up from germline, CDR1 is DFQATT and CDR2 is SNEGSKA (reference sequence). The CDR3 is 17 amino acids. The CDR3 spells CSARDRPGLAGSDEQYF. Here the CDR3 DNA reads TGCAGTGCTAGAGATCGGCCGGGACTAGCGGGTTCCGACGAGCAGTACTTC.

This clone was seen more than once but under ten times. The chain carries TRBV28 and TRBJ2-1; the match to TRBD1 covers 8 bases. J gave up 4 bases and V 7 bases, and 3 bases lay outside the gene matches. Germline CDR1 MDHEN, CDR2 SYDVKM. The CDR3 spans 13 residues. The CDR3 protein is CASTGQGYNEQFF. In DNA form, the CDR3 reads TGTGCCAGCACCGGACAGGGTTACAATGAGCAGTTCTTC.

This clone was seen at least ten times. Possible read error: a much larger clone is one base away. The V and J genes are TRBV12-3 or TRBV12-4 and TRBJ2-1; D gene uncertain. Trimming took 2 bases from V and 6 from J, leaving 8 bases between them. The length of the CDR3 is 13 residues. CDR3 residues: CASSLYLSNEQFF. As DNA, the CDR3 is TGTGCCAGCAGTTTATATTTAAGCAATGAGCAGTTCTTC.

The V gene is TRBV5-1, the J gene TRBJ2-6; either TRBD1 or TRBD2 may fit D (5 bases each). The CDR3 has 12 residues. The germline V gene has CDR1 SGHRS and CDR2 YFSETQ. The CDR3 loop is CASGSGANVLTF. The DNA of the CDR3 is TGCGCGTCAGGGAGTGGGGCCAACGTCCTGACTTTC.

The chain uses TRBV5-1 and TRBJ2-7; D uncertain. The ends were cut back, 0 bases at V and 1 base at J, with 23 bases in the middle. The CDR3 covers 19 residues. CDR1 is SGHRS and CDR2 is YFSETQ in the germline V gene. CDR3 loop: CASSLGAYGDIRFSYEQYF. CDR3 DNA: TGCGCCAGCAGCTTGGGGGCTTATGGAGATATACGTTTTTCCTACGAGCAGTACTTC. Full variable domain (outside the CDR3, taken from reference TRBV5-1 and TRBJ2-7): KAGVTQTPRYLIKTRGQQVTLSCSPISGHRSVSWYQQTPGQGLQFLFEYFSETQRNKGNFPGRFSGRQFSNSRSEMNVSTLELGDSALYLCASSLGAYGDIRFSYEQYFGPGTRLTVT.

This clone came up many times. V gene TRBV30 combines with J gene TRBJ1-6, with TRBD1 identical over 9 bases. There are 15 residues in the CDR3. J was trimmed by 9 bases and V by 3 bases; bases with no gene match: 9. Germline lookup yields CDR1 GTSNPN and CDR2 SVGIG (reference sequence). Here the CDR3 DNA reads TGTGCCTGGAGCAAAAGCGGGACAGGGCTTTCACCCCTCCACTTT. Its protein product is CAWSKSGTGLSPLHF.

This clone is medium-sized (0.01 to 0.1%). This sequence joins TRBV28 and TRBJ2-7; TRBD2 matches 8 bases. Germline V gene data show CDR1 as MDHEN and CDR2 as SYDVKM. The CDR3 spans 16 residues. Trimming at V came to 5 bases and at J to 1 base, leaving 10 bases not matched to a gene. CDR3 DNA sequence: TGTGCCAGCAGTCCCCTCCAGCGGGAGTGGTCCTACGAGCAGTACTTC. Translated, it gives CASSPLQREWSYEQYF. Together with reference TRBV28 and TRBJ2-7, the CDR3 gives the full variable domain: DVKVTQSSRYLVKRTGEKVFLECVQDMDHENMFWYRQDPGLGLRLIYFSYDVKMKEKGDIPEGYSVSREKKERFSLILESASTNQTSMYLCASSPLQREWSYEQYFGPGTRLTVT.

V and J are TRBV5-1 and TRBJ1-4; 7 nucleotides line up with TRBD1. The CDR3 sequence is 14 residues long. The germline gives CDR1 SGHRS, CDR2 YFSETQ. J was trimmed by 5 bases and V by 4 bases; bases with no gene match: 5. CDR3 protein: CASSPGTANEKLFF. The CDR3 coding sequence is TGCGCCAGCAGCCCCGGGACAGCGAATGAAAAACTGTTTTTT.

This chain connects TRBV27 to TRBJ1-2; D gene unclear. The CDR3 spans 14 residues. The germline V gene has CDR1 MNHEY and CDR2 SMNVEV (reference sequence). V was cut by 2 bases and J by 5 bases, with 12 bases left in between. The CDR3 is CASSLDHGRYGYTF. As DNA, the CDR3 is TGTGCCAGCAGTTTAGATCATGGCCGGTATGGCTACACCTTC.

This clone has a handful of counts. The junction does not match germline at one end; this may be a read error. The rearrangement joins TRBV6-1 to TRBJ2-1, with a weak D call TRBD2 (5 bases). Germline V gene sequence: CDR1 MNHNS, CDR2 SASEGT. The CDR3 covers 14 residues. As DNA, the CDR3 is TGTTCCAGCAGAGCTCCCGGGGAGCCCCGATGGCAGTTCTTC. This encodes CSSRAPGEPRWQFF.

This clone has just a few counts. The chain has TRBV6-1 and TRBJ2-2, with 9 nucleotides matching TRBD1. This CDR3 has 16 residues. The junction had 7 bases not matched to a gene; V was cut back by 1 base and J by 7 bases. Germline V gene lookup returns CDR1 MNHNS and CDR2 SASEGT. The DNA for the CDR3 is TGTGCCAGCAGTGAAGATGGCGGGACAGGGAACGGGGAGCTGTTTTTT. It codes for CASSEDGGTGNGELFF.

This clone was counted ten times or more. Other DNA sequences in the sample encode the same CDR3. This sequence joins TRBV3-1 and TRBJ2-1; TRBD2 might be the D (6 bases). The germline V gene has CDR1 LGHDT and CDR2 YNNKEL (reference sequence). V gave up 4 bases and J gave up 2 bases, with 12 bases separating them. The CDR3 loop spans 15 amino acids. Written as DNA, the CDR3 is TGTGCCAGCAGCCCATCGCGGGGCGCCTACAATGAGCAGTTCTTC. This sequence encodes CASSPSRGAYNEQFF.

This clone was picked up many times. Germline is not matched at one junction end, which may reflect a read error. The chain links TRBV4-1 to TRBJ1-2, with a weak D call TRBD1 (6 bases). Germline V gene lookup returns CDR1 MGHRA and CDR2 YSYEKL. The CDR3 loop spans 13 amino acids. The CDR3 nucleotides read TGCACCAGCAGCCAAGAACAGGGAGATGGCTACACCTTC. This gives the protein CTSSQEQGDGYTF.

Here the CDR3 DNA reads TGTGCCAGCAGCTTCCCGGGTTACGAGCAGTACTTC. It yields the protein CASSFPGYEQYF. The chain is built from TRBV6-1 and TRBJ2-7, with D uncertain. The germline V gene encodes CDR1 MNHNS and CDR2 SASEGT. This CDR3 has 12 residues. The V gene lost 6 bases and the J gene lost 4 bases, with 10 bases spanning the gap.